The rows below give T cell receptor beta chains drawn from one sample of a study of CD8+CD57+ T cells in acquired aplastic anemia. From the reads, TCRdb called clonotypes with MiXCR, one entry per CDR3 protein. Found here are around 190,000 distinct CDR3 sequences, approximately 57% of them singletons; the top ten hold 29%. Sequences were obtained from sorted CD4+, CD8+, or CD8+CD57+ T cells (not recorded which) from PBMCs. These receptor sequences come from a human donor in good health. Both conserved end residues are part of each CDR3. The order of the fields is J gene, D gene, clone size, V gene, CDR3 protein, CDR3 DNA. A D gene is named only where the DNA matches it firmly. A row's size may be missing; if present it is once, few, many or a size class.

>TRBJ2-7|.|many|TRBV4-1
CASSQVPGTPYEQYF
TGCGCCAGCAGCCAAGTCCCGGGTACCCCCTACGAGCAGTACTTC
>TRBJ2-7|.|.|TRBV5-5
CASSSFELSSYEQYF
TGTGCCAGCAGCTCTTTCGAACTAAGCTCCTACGAGCAGTACTTC
>TRBJ2-1|.|.|TRBV7-3
CASSSMTSLTTNEQFF
TGTGCCAGCAGCTCAATGACTAGTCTGACTACCAATGAGCAGTTCTTC
>TRBJ1-2|TRBD1|many|TRBV12-3/TRBV12-4
CASSGLGQGPNYGYTF
TGTGCCAGCAGTGGACTAGGACAGGGTCCTAACTATGGCTACACCTTC
>TRBJ1-1|.|many|TRBV20-1
CSATPQGTEAFF
TGCAGTGCTACCCCTCAGGGGACTGAAGCTTTCTTT
>TRBJ2-7|.|.|TRBV10-3
CAISESKAGSYEQYF
TGTGCCATCAGTGAGTCGAAGGCAGGGTCCTACGAGCAGTACTTC
>TRBJ2-1|.|many|TRBV13
CASSLAGKISYNEQFF
TGTGCCAGCAGCTTAGCCGGGAAAATCTCCTACAATGAGCAGTTCTTC
>TRBJ2-3|.|.|TRBV2
CASSVEALSTDTQYF
TGTGCCAGCAGTGTCGAGGCGCTCAGCACAGATACGCAGTATTTT
>TRBJ2-5|TRBD1|once|TRBV24-1
CATSDSRVGQETQYF
TGTGCCACCAGTGACTCCCGGGTGGGACAGGAGACCCAGTACTTC
>TRBJ2-5|TRBD2|.|TRBV7-2
CASSIGGGPETQYF
TGTGCCAGTAGTATAGGCGGGGGGCCTGAGACCCAGTACTTC
>TRBJ2-7|.|many|TRBV5-5
CASSPGGEQYF
TGTGCCAGCAGCCCCGGGGGCGAGCAGTACTTC
>TRBJ2-3|TRBD2|once|TRBV5-1
CASSGGSTEDTQYF
TGCGCCAGCAGCGGCGGGAGTACAGAAGATACGCAGTATTTT
>TRBJ1-2|.|.|TRBV12-3/TRBV12-4
CASSPHGGHANYGYTF
TGTGCCAGCAGTCCCCATGGCGGCCACGCTAACTATGGCTACACCTTC
>TRBJ2-5|.|few|TRBV7-2
CASSRVKETQYF
TGTGCCAGCAGCCGAGTTAAAGAGACCCAGTACTTC
>TRBJ2-3|.|.|TRBV28
CAGSISGSETDTQYF
TGTGCCGGCAGTATTAGCGGAAGTGAGACAGATACGCAGTATTTT
>TRBJ1-3|.|.|TRBV20-1
CSARWLQLGNTIYF
TGCAGTGCTAGATGGCTCCAGCTGGGGAACACCATATATTTT
>TRBJ1-4|.|.|TRBV24-1
CATSDWISEKLFF
TGTGCCACCAGTGATTGGATCTCTGAAAAACTGTTTTTT
>TRBJ1-6|TRBD1|.|TRBV12-3/TRBV12-4
CASSGNRGGGRSPLHF
TGTGCCAGCAGTGGAAACAGGGGTGGGGGACGCTCACCCCTCCACTTT
>TRBJ2-1|TRBD2|.|TRBV7-9
CASSDGEGMYNEQFF
TGTGCCAGCAGCGATGGGGAGGGAATGTACAATGAGCAGTTCTTC
>TRBJ2-3|TRBD2|few|TRBV15
CATSRDEAGARDTQYF
TGTGCCACCAGCAGAGATGAAGCGGGGGCCAGGGATACGCAGTATTTT
>TRBJ2-7|TRBD1|.|TRBV20-1
CSAMGQGNYEQYF
TGCAGTGCTATGGGACAGGGGAACTACGAGCAGTACTTC
>TRBJ2-7|.|.|TRBV7-9
CASSGGTPSEQYF
TGTGCCAGCAGCGGGGGGACGCCTAGCGAGCAGTACTTC
>TRBJ1-4|.|.|TRBV2
CASSEVAGINEKLFF
TGTGCCAGCAGTGAAGTTGCAGGAATTAATGAAAAACTGTTTTTT
>TRBJ2-1|.|.|TRBV7-6
CASSPSRDNRKFF
TGTGCCAGCAGCCCCAGCCGTGACAACCGTAAGTTCTTC
>TRBJ1-5|TRBD1|many|TRBV7-9
CASSPLQGGNQPQHF
TGTGCCAGCAGCCCATTACAGGGGGGAAATCAGCCCCAGCATTTT
>TRBJ2-4|.|.|TRBV11-3
CASSLGLENIQYF
TGTGCCAGCAGCTTGGGACTCGAAAACATTCAGTACTTC
>TRBJ1-2|.|.|TRBV2
CASSEQGFGYTF
TGTGCCAGCAGTGAACAGGGTTTTGGCTACACCTTC
>TRBJ1-2|TRBD1|.|TRBV20-1
CSAVDRVRYGYTF
TGCAGTGCAGTCGACAGGGTTAGGTATGGCTACACCTTC
>TRBJ1-2|.|.|TRBV2
CASSDRVYGYTF
TGTGCCAGCAGTGACAGGGTCTATGGCTACACCTTC
>TRBJ1-2|.|.|TRBV5-1
CASSPDSYGYTF
TGCGCCAGCAGCCCCGACAGCTATGGCTACACCTTC
>TRBJ2-7|.|.|TRBV7-9
CASSRDGIFDEQYF
TGTGCCAGCAGTCGTGACGGGATCTTTGACGAGCAGTACTTC
>TRBJ2-3|TRBD1|few|TRBV7-9
CASSPDRVSDTQYF
TGTGCCAGCAGCCCCGACAGGGTATCAGATACGCAGTATTTT
>TRBJ2-3|TRBD1|.|TRBV20-1
CSAPGGGDRVIPDTQYF
TGCAGTGCCCCTGGGGGGGGGGACAGGGTAATCCCAGATACGCAGTATTTT
>TRBJ1-4|.|.|TRBV25-1
CASREQGPNEKLFF
TGTGCCAGCAGGGAACAGGGACCTAATGAAAAACTATTTTTT
>TRBJ2-3|.|.|TRBV27
CASSLSIQRSTDTQYF
TGTGCCAGCAGTTTATCGATACAGAGGAGCACAGATACGCAGTATTTT
>TRBJ1-6|.|.|TRBV2
CASTSGGNSPLHF
TGTGCCAGCACTTCCGGGGGGAATTCACCCCTCCACTTT
>TRBJ2-7|TRBD1|.|TRBV9
CASSVARDSANTGELYF
TGTGCCAGCAGCGTAGCCCGGGACAGCGCGAACACCGGGGAGCTGTACTTC
>TRBJ1-1|.|.|TRBV10-2
CASIGRMNTEAFF
TGCGCCAGCATTGGACGGATGAACACTGAAGCTTTCTTT
>TRBJ1-2|TRBD1|.|TRBV2
CASTDRAYGYTF
TGTGCCAGCACAGACAGGGCCTATGGCTACACCTTC
>TRBJ2-5|.|.|TRBV15
CATSRGGGTETQYF
TGTGCCACCAGCAGAGGTGGAGGGACGGAGACCCAGTACTTC
>TRBJ2-2|.|.|TRBV7-9
CASSLDPWELFF
TGTGCCAGCAGCTTAGATCCGTGGGAGCTGTTTTTT
>TRBJ2-7|TRBD2|.|TRBV10-3
CAISEVSGSSYEQYF
TGTGCCATCAGTGAGGTTAGCGGGAGCTCCTACGAGCAGTACTTC
>TRBJ1-1|TRBD1|few|TRBV9
CASKGANTEAFF
TGTGCCAGCAAGGGGGCGAACACTGAAGCTTTCTTT
>TRBJ2-7|.|many|TRBV5-6
CASSSQFDEQYF
TGTGCCAGCAGCTCTCAGTTCGACGAGCAGTACTTC
>TRBJ2-3|TRBD2|many|TRBV9
CASSSVGLTSVSTDTQYF
TGTGCCAGCAGCTCAGTAGGCTTAACTAGCGTTAGCACAGATACGCAGTATTTT
>TRBJ1-6|.|few|TRBV29-1
CSVADSGPGPLHF
TGCAGCGTAGCTGACTCAGGGCCGGGCCCCCTCCACTTT
>TRBJ2-7|TRBD1|many|TRBV20-1
CSARGDRESYEQYF
TGCAGTGCTAGAGGGGACAGGGAGAGCTACGAGCAGTACTTC
>TRBJ1-2|TRBD1|.|TRBV29-1
CSVEGQGGYTF
TGCAGCGTTGAGGGACAGGGAGGCTACACCTTC
>TRBJ2-7|.|many|TRBV14
CASSPPHGYEQYF
TGTGCCAGCAGCCCACCACACGGATACGAGCAGTACTTC
>TRBJ1-1|.|many|TRBV5-8
CASSLGVWGTEAFF
TGTGCCAGCAGCTTGGGAGTGTGGGGAACTGAAGCTTTCTTT
>TRBJ1-2|.|once|TRBV5-8
CASSQLGSNYGYTF
TGTGCCAGCAGCCAACTTGGGTCTAACTATGGCTACACCTTC